Listed below are T cell receptor beta chains from one sample, sequenced in a study of read filtering for tumor transcriptome and immune sequencing. TCRdb processed the reads anew with MiXCR; each CDR3 protein has one entry. The sample lists about 62,000 distinct CDR3 sequences, roughly 19% occurring once. The source material was a population of CD138-negative cells sorted from bone marrow. These receptors were obtained from a donor over 35 with multiple myeloma. CDR3s include the opening cysteine and the closing phenylalanine or tryptophan. A D gene is named only where the DNA matches it firmly. Clone size appears in some rows only: once, few, many, or a class for an expanded clone.

v_call,clone_size,d_call,j_call,cdr3_nt,cdr3_aa
TRBV5-1,.,.,TRBJ2-3,TGCGCCAGCCACGAGGGTAACGCAGATACGCAGTATTTT,CASHEGNADTQYF
TRBV5-1,many,TRBD1,TRBJ2-3,TGCGCCAGCAGCTTGGCCGGGACAGGGGGATCCACAGATACGCAGTATTTT,CASSLAGTGGSTDTQYF
TRBV27,many,.,TRBJ2-7,TGTGCCAGCAGAGGGCTAGCCAACGAGCAGTACTTC,CASRGLANEQYF
TRBV18,many,.,TRBJ1-1,TGTGCCAGCTCACAATGGGAGAACACTGAAGCTTTCTTT,CASSQWENTEAFF
TRBV6-5,many,TRBD2,TRBJ2-3,TGTGCCAGCAGTTACTCCGGGGGGGTTGGAGATACGCAGTATTTT,CASSYSGGVGDTQYF
TRBV7-2,many,TRBD2,TRBJ2-5,TGTGCCAGCAGCTTAGTGTCAGGGAGGGGAGAGACCCAGTACTTC,CASSLVSGRGETQYF
TRBV20-1,.,TRBD1,TRBJ1-1,TGCAGTGGACAGGGGATGAACACTGAAGCTTTCTTT,CSGQGMNTEAFF
TRBV12-3/TRBV12-4,many,.,TRBJ1-1,TGTGCCAGCAGTTTAAACACCATGAACACTGAAGCTTTCTTT,CASSLNTMNTEAFF
TRBV3-1,.,.,TRBJ2-4,TGTGCCAGCGCCGACCGGGCGGCCAAAAACATTCAGTACTTC,CASADRAAKNIQYF
TRBV3-1,.,TRBD2,TRBJ2-7,TGTGCCAGCAGCCAGCTAGCGGGCTACGCCTACGATCAGTACTTC,CASSQLAGYAYDQYF
TRBV7-9,many,.,TRBJ2-1,TGTGCCAGCAGCTTCTTGGGAAACAATGAGCAGTTCTTC,CASSFLGNNEQFF
TRBV2,many,.,TRBJ1-2,TGTGCCAGCAGTTCATATAACTATGGCTACACCTTC,CASSSYNYGYTF
TRBV19,many,.,TRBJ1-5,TGTGCCAGTAGTCAAGACAGAAGCAATCAGCCCCAGCATTTT,CASSQDRSNQPQHF
TRBV28,many,TRBD1,TRBJ2-7,TGTGCCAGCAGTCCGCAAAGAGGGACAGGGGTAACCTACGAGCAGTACTTC,CASSPQRGTGVTYEQYF
TRBV6-2/TRBV6-3,medium-sized,TRBD2,TRBJ2-1,TGTGCCAGCAGTTACTTCGGGGGGAGGGATGAGCAGTTCTTC,CASSYFGGRDEQFF
TRBV9,many,.,TRBJ2-2,TGTGCCAGCCGAGCGAACACCGGGGAGCTGTTTTTT,CASRANTGELFF
TRBV6-2/TRBV6-3,many,.,TRBJ2-1,TGTGCCAGCAGTTACTCTGGGACCCCCGGCAATGAGCAGTTCTTC,CASSYSGTPGNEQFF
TRBV24-1,many,.,TRBJ2-5,TGTGCCACCAGTGATTCTAATATCGTTTGGGAGACCCAGTACTTC,CATSDSNIVWETQYF
TRBV29-1,many,.,TRBJ2-1,TGCAGCGTTGCCAGTGCCGGGGTCGGGGATGAGCAGTTCTTC,CSVASAGVGDEQFF
TRBV28,medium-sized,.,TRBJ2-1,TGTGCCAGCAGTCAGGAGAACAATGAGCAGTTCTTC,CASSQENNEQFF
TRBV24-1,many,.,TRBJ1-1,TGTGCCACCAGTGAAGCCGGGATGAACACTGAAGCTTTCTTT,CATSEAGMNTEAFF
TRBV4-1,many,.,TRBJ1-2,TGCGCCAGCAGCCAAGCTCGGACAGTAATGTATGGCTACACCTTC,CASSQARTVMYGYTF
TRBV11-1,many,.,TRBJ2-3,TGTGCCAGCAGCCTGCAAGATACGCAGTATTTT,CASSLQDTQYF
TRBV5-1,few,.,TRBJ2-3,TGCGCCAGCGGCCCAGGGGATAGCACAGATACGCAGTATTTT,CASGPGDSTDTQYF
TRBV5-1,.,.,TRBJ1-1,TGCGCCAGCAGCTTGCAAGCGGCCAGCAGAGGCACTGAAGCTTTCTTT,CASSLQAASRGTEAFF
TRBV6-5,many,.,TRBJ1-1,TGTGCCAGCAGGGGCAACAGGGCCCCGAACACTGAAGCTTTCTTT,CASRGNRAPNTEAFF
TRBV9,.,.,TRBJ2-6,TGTGCCAGCAGCCCATCGCTCCGGGATAGTGGCTCTGGGGCCAACGTCCTGACTTTC,CASSPSLRDSGSGANVLTF
TRBV6-5,many,TRBD2,TRBJ2-5,TGTGCCAGCAGTTACGCGGGGGGGGAAGAGACCCAGTACTTC,CASSYAGGEETQYF
TRBV7-2,many,.,TRBJ2-1,TGTGCCAGCAGCTTAGCGGGACGACAAAATGAGCAGTTCTTC,CASSLAGRQNEQFF
TRBV6-2/TRBV6-3,many,.,TRBJ2-1,TGTGCCAGCACCAAACGGCTAGCGTCCCGTAATGAGCAGTTCTTC,CASTKRLASRNEQFF
TRBV12-3/TRBV12-4,.,TRBD1,TRBJ1-2,TGTGCCAGCAGTTTCGACAGGGGAGAAGCCTATGGCTACACCTTC,CASSFDRGEAYGYTF
TRBV3-1,.,.,TRBJ2-2,TGTGCCAGCAGCCAAGGGGGGGCCAGCAGGGAGCTGTTCTTT,CASSQGGASRELFF
TRBV15,few,.,TRBJ2-5,TGTGCCACCAGCGCGCAGTCCCAAGAGACCCAGTACTTC,CATSAQSQETQYF
TRBV14,many,.,TRBJ2-1,TGTGCCAGCAGCCAAGGCCAGGGCTATGAGCAGTTCTTC,CASSQGQGYEQFF
TRBV29-1,medium-sized,TRBD1,TRBJ2-1,TGCAGCGTGAGGACAGGGTTTAACAATGAGCAGTTCTTC,CSVRTGFNNEQFF
TRBV7-3,.,TRBD1,TRBJ2-3,TGTGCCAGCGGTAGAGGGGGCTGGACAGATACGCTGTATTTT,CASGRGGWTDTLYF
TRBV28,many,.,TRBJ1-1,TGTGCCAGCAGTGGCAGGGAAAGGAACACTGAAGCTTTCTTT,CASSGRERNTEAFF
TRBV29-1,many,TRBD2,TRBJ2-5,TGCAGCGCCCTCCCGATGGGGGAGGGAGAGACCCAGTACTTC,CSALPMGEGETQYF
TRBV9,.,TRBD1,TRBJ2-3,TGTGCCAGCAGGGGCGGACAGGGGTGGACAGATACGCAGTATTTT,CASRGGQGWTDTQYF
TRBV10-3,many,TRBD2,TRBJ2-3,TGTGCCATCACCCGCGGGGGGGCGGATACGCAGTATTTT,CAITRGGADTQYF
TRBV21-1,many,.,TRBJ1-1,TGTGCCAGCAGCAAAGCTGATCTTTGGAGGGGACGTGTGAACACTGAAGCTTTCTTT,CASSKADLWRGRVNTEAFF
TRBV20-1,many,TRBD2,TRBJ2-3,TGCAGTGCAAGTCTAGCGGGAGCAGATACGCAGTATTTT,CSASLAGADTQYF
TRBV19,few,TRBD2,TRBJ2-3,TGTGCCAGTAGTATAGCCGGGACTAGCGGGACTACAGATACGCAGTATTTT,CASSIAGTSGTTDTQYF
TRBV2,.,.,TRBJ2-1,TGTGCTAGCAGTGACCCGATTAGGGGAGTTACCAATGAGCAGTTCTTC,CASSDPIRGVTNEQFF
TRBV14,many,.,TRBJ2-1,TGTGCCAGCAGCCCCTGGACGGGACTCTACAATGAGCAGTTCTTC,CASSPWTGLYNEQFF
TRBV7-9,.,.,TRBJ2-1,TGTGCCAGCGGCCTTATAGTAACTCTAAGTGGTAATGAGCAGTTCTTC,CASGLIVTLSGNEQFF
TRBV5-1,many,TRBD2,TRBJ2-7,TGCGCCAGCAGCAGTAGCGGGGGGGCCTACGAGCAGTACTTC,CASSSSGGAYEQYF
TRBV2,many,.,TRBJ1-5,TGTGCCAGCAGTGAACAGGGGAATCAGCCCCAGCATTTT,CASSEQGNQPQHF
TRBV20-1,few,TRBD1,TRBJ1-1,TGCAGTGCTAGAATAAGTCGGGACAGGGGCGATACAACTGAAGCTTTCTTT,CSARISRDRGDTTEAFF
TRBV7-2,many,.,TRBJ2-7,TGTGCCAGCAGCTTAAATCCCTACGAGCAGTACTTC,CASSLNPYEQYF
TRBV28,.,.,TRBJ2-7,TGTGCCGGCAGTTCGACCCCCAGAGTGTTGGAGCAGTACTTC,CAGSSTPRVLEQYF
TRBV19,many,.,TRBJ2-3,TGTGCCATTTCCTCGGGTAGCGGAAGCACAGATACGCAGTATTTT,CAISSGSGSTDTQYF
TRBV5-1,many,.,TRBJ2-5,TGCGCCAGCAGTCCGCGGACTCAAGAGACCCAGTACTTC,CASSPRTQETQYF